This entry lists 13 T cell receptor beta chains sequenced from one sample in a study of shared T cell receptors in the human thymus. The assay was immunoSEQ multiplex PCR, and TCRdb's table has in-frame clones only and misses some. Of over 650,000 clones listed, around 87% are singletons. The sample was also reused in another study, on human thymus T cells.

Sequenced input: thymocytes. These receptors all stem from a boy in the first two years of life with a congenital heart defect.

The rearrangement links TRBV5-1 to TRBJ2-1; weak D call: TRBD1 (5 bases). The V end was cut by 1 base, the J end by 3 bases, with 23 bases between. CDR3 length: 19 amino acids. Germline CDR1 and CDR2: SGHRS and YFSETQ. The CDR3 here is CASSLLRQPEIKDYNEQFF. For the CDR3, the DNA is TGCGCCAGCAGCTTGTTGCGACAGCCAGAGATTAAGGACTACAATGAGCAGTTCTTC.

This clone was detected a few times. The chain carries TRBV29-1 and TRBJ1-4; 9 bases map to TRBD1. Germline-derived CDR1 and CDR2 are SQVTM and ANQGSEA. This CDR3 comprises 15 residues. Trimming at V came to 2 bases and at J to 6 bases, leaving 7 bases not matched to a gene. CDR3 amino acids: CSVEIPGQGHEKLFF. Written as DNA, the CDR3 is TGCAGCGTTGAAATTCCGGGACAGGGCCATGAAAAACTGTTTTTT.

The chain recombines TRBV5-1 with TRBJ2-7; 11 bases are a match to TRBD1. Germline V gene data show CDR1 as SGHRS and CDR2 as YFSETQ. The CDR3 has 15 amino acids. The V segment lost 5 bases and the J segment 7 bases; nucleotides outside the gene matches: 11. The CDR3 is CASRGPGQGAREQYF. Here the CDR3 DNA reads TGCGCCAGCAGGGGGCCTGGACAGGGGGCGCGGGAGCAGTACTTC.

With respect to this clone: Other DNA sequences in this specimen translate into the identical CDR3. The chain links TRBV19 to TRBJ2-7; D is perhaps TRBD1 (6 bases). The CDR3 totals 11 residues. CDR1 is LNHDA, CDR2 SQIVND, per germline (reference sequence). The V end lost 10 bases, the J end lost 10 bases, and 17 bases lay between the germline ends. The CDR3 region is CATQSQGQQYF. CDR3 nucleotide sequence: TGTGCCACCCAGTCCCAGGGACAACAGTACTTC.

The genes are TRBV10-3 and TRBJ2-1, with 14 nucleotides matching TRBD2. This CDR3 has 15 amino acids. V lost 4 bases to trimming and J lost 7 bases; unmatched junction nucleotides: 3. Germline CDR1 reads ENHRY; CDR2 reads SYGVKD. CDR3 bases: TGTGCCATCAGTGGGACTAGCGGGGGGTATAATGAGCAGTTCTTC. Translated: CAISGTSGGYNEQFF.

The DNA of the CDR3 is TGTGCCAGCAGTGAATGCCTAGCGGGGGCGTGTGACACCGGGGAGCTGTTTTTT. It translates to CASSECLAGACDTGELFF. This chain links TRBV25-1 with TRBJ2-2; TRBD2 matches 10 bases. V shed 1 base and J 3 bases; nucleotides not matched to a gene: 8. This CDR3 has 18 amino acids. The V gene's germline CDR1 is MGHDK and CDR2 SYGVNS.

The genes are TRBV6-1 and TRBJ1-4; D unresolved. V lost 7 bases to trimming and J lost 0 bases, with 12 bases between them. This CDR3 has 15 amino acids. The germline V gene encodes CDR1 MNHNS and CDR2 SASEGT. Here the CDR3 reads CASTSQAPTNEKLFF. CDR3 sequence (DNA): TGTGCCAGCACCTCCCAGGCCCCAACTAATGAAAAACTGTTTTTT.

This chain connects TRBV5-1 to TRBJ1-1; D may be TRBD1 (6 bases). Germline assignment: CDR1 SGHRS and CDR2 YFSETQ. The length of the CDR3 is 16 residues. Trimming took 2 bases from V and 0 from J, leaving 14 bases between them. Here the CDR3 DNA reads TGCGCCAGCAGCTTAAAGCGGGGGGCCCTGAACACTGAAGCTTTCTTT. As protein: CASSLKRGALNTEAFF. Filled out from reference TRBV5-1 and TRBJ1-1, the complete variable domain reads KAGVTQTPRYLIKTRGQQVTLSCSPISGHRSVSWYQQTPGQGLQFLFEYFSETQRNKGNFPGRFSGRQFSNSRSEMNVSTLELGDSALYLCASSLKRGALNTEAFFGQGTRLTVV.

This clone was observed a single time. The CDR3 reads CASSRVVAETFGEEQYF. The CDR3 DNA reads as TGTGCCAGCAGCCGGGTGGTAGCGGAGACCTTTGGGGAAGAGCAGTACTTC. V usage is TRBV5-6 and J usage is TRBJ2-7; tentative D call: TRBD2 (6 bases). Looked up from germline, CDR1 is SGHDT and CDR2 is YYEEEE. V lost 4 bases and J 7 bases, leaving 27 bases between the germline ends. This CDR3 contains 17 residues. The full variable domain, with the rest looked up from reference TRBV5-6 and TRBJ2-7, is DAGVTQSPTHLIKTRGQQVTLRCSPKSGHDTVSWYQQALGQGPQFIFQYYEEEERQRGNFPDRFSGHQFPNYSSELNVNALLLGDSALYLCASSRVVAETFGEEQYFGPGTRLTVT.

V is TRBV27 and J is TRBJ2-2; 8 bases line up with TRBD2. V gave up 1 base and J gave up 7 bases; unmatched junction bases: 11. This CDR3 contains 17 residues. CDR1 and CDR2 (germline): MNHEY, SMNVEV (reference sequence). For the CDR3, the DNA is TGTGCCAGCAGTTTATTCAACACCGGGACTAGTAGCGGGGAGCTGTTTTTT. This gives the protein CASSLFNTGTSSGELFF.

The rearrangement uses TRBV5-6 and TRBJ1-5, with 8 positions matching TRBD1. Germline CDR1 and CDR2: SGHDT and YYEEEE. This CDR3 is 19 amino acids long. V was clipped by 1 base and J by 1 base; unmatched bases: 13. The CDR3 DNA follows: TGTGCCAGCAGCTTGTGTCTTGACAGGGGAGGAGGAAGCAATCAGCCCCAGCATTTT. This sequence encodes CASSLCLDRGGGSNQPQHF. Using reference TRBV5-6 and TRBJ1-5 for the parts outside the CDR3, the full variable domain is DAGVTQSPTHLIKTRGQQVTLRCSPKSGHDTVSWYQQALGQGPQFIFQYYEEEERQRGNFPDRFSGHQFPNYSSELNVNALLLGDSALYLCASSLCLDRGGGSNQPQHFGDGTRLSIL.

The chain couples TRBV30 to TRBJ1-3, with 7 bases identical to TRBD1. J gave up 3 bases and V 4 bases, and 12 bases lay outside the gene matches. Germline V lookup: CDR1 GTSNPN, CDR2 SVGIG (reference sequence). This CDR3 contains 16 residues. CDR3 region: CAWNPSGGGFGNTIYF. In DNA, the CDR3 is TGTGCCTGGAACCCCTCGGGAGGGGGCTTTGGAAACACCATATATTTT.

This clone is a singleton in its sample. The rearrangement joins TRBV11-2 to TRBJ2-7, with D uncertain. CDR1 and CDR2 from the germline V gene are SGHAT and FQNNGV. The CDR3 runs 10 residues. CDR3 in amino acids: CAYRRLGQYF. The CDR3 nucleotides read TGTGCGTACCGTCGACTGGGGCAGTACTTC.